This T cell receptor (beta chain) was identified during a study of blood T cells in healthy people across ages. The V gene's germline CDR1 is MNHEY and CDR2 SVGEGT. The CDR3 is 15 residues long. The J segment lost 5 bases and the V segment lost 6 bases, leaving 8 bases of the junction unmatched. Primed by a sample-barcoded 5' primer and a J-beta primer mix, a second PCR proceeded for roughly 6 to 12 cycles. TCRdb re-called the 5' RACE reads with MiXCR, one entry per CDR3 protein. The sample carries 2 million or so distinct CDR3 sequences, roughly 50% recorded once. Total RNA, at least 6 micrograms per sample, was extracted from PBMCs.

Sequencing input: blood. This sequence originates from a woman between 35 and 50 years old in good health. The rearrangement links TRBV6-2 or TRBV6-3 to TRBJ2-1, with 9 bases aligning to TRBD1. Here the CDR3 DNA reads TGTGCCAGCAGATCCTACAGGGGGCTTGACAATGAGCAGTTCTTC. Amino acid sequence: CASRSYRGLDNEQFF.